This TCR beta chain was obtained from a study of human T cells and chemical hapten exposure. About the research overall: Small differences in pooled library volume mainly drove the variation in TCR yields per sample.

Findings and caveats of the study: No shift was seen in TCRs above 1 in 1000 frequency with DPC sensitization.

Blood, whole and unfractionated, served as the source for total RNA extraction. Comments on this clonotype: Its antigen is unidentified.

CDR3 length: 17 amino acids. Trimming removed 0 bases at V and 0 bases at J, with 12 bases between. CDR1 is LGHDT and CDR2 is YNNKEL in the germline V gene (reference sequence). The library put unique molecular identifiers onto individual cDNA molecules. Using its own MiXCR run on the 5' RACE reads, TCRdb lists one record per CDR3 protein. In the table there are around 82,000 distinct CDR3 sequences, roughly 8.4% of which are singletons. This sequence was found in a male donor in good health. J is TRBJ2-1 and V is TRBV3-1, with D uncertain. CDR3 amino acids: CASSQDPGESSYNEQFF. CDR3 DNA: TGTGCCAGCAGCCAAGATCCAGGTGAGAGCTCCTACAATGAGCAGTTCTTC.